Listed here are 17 T cell receptor beta chains from one sample, sequenced in a study of early T cells in non-severe SARS-CoV-2 infection (dated by TCRdb to the early 2020s). Preparation of the library involved 5' RACE. Data came from a NextSeq 500. The public sequencing data were trimmed at Q25 with fastp and processed into clonotypes with MiXCR by TCRdb, which kept only in-frame beta chains. CDR3 protein duplicates are merged, each entry listing the most common genes and DNA. For this sample there are more than 55,000 distinct CDR3 sequences; under 15% appear just once. The top ten clonotypes cover around 4.5% of the sample. The sample taken for sequencing was whole blood. The receptors were sampled from an adult who was a healthcare worker with PCR-confirmed SARS-CoV-2 infection or an uninfected control (not recorded which).

This clonotype was recorded many times. The chain uses TRBV20-1 and TRBJ1-1; no clear D gene. CDR1 is DFQATT and CDR2 is SNEGSKA in the germline V gene (reference sequence). Between the trimmed V and J ends, which lost 4 bases and 0 bases, there was a span of 9 bases. This CDR3 comprises 13 residues. In nucleotides, the CDR3 is TGCAGTGCTACGAGGCGCATGAACACTGAAGCTTTCTTT. Its translation: CSATRRMNTEAFF.

This clonotype was seen more than once but under ten times. This rearrangement joins TRBV3-1 to TRBJ2-2; no clear D. The V gene lost 4 bases and the J gene lost 1 base, with 10 bases spanning the gap. CDR1 and CDR2 (germline): LGHDT, YNNKEL (reference sequence). CDR3 length equals 15 residues. The CDR3 sequence is CASSPGWQNTGELFF. The CDR3, as DNA: TGTGCCAGCAGCCCCGGCTGGCAGAACACCGGGGAGCTGTTTTTT.

This clonotype was seen ten or more times. V gene TRBV30 combines with J gene TRBJ1-1; 9 positions match TRBD1. The trim removed 5 bases at V and 3 bases at J, leaving 7 bases unmatched. The CDR3 has 14 amino acids. From germline, CDR1 is GTSNPN and CDR2 SVGIG (reference sequence). In DNA form, the CDR3 reads TGTGCCTGGGACAGGGGGGAATTGGACACTGAAGCTTTCTTT. Amino acids: CAWDRGELDTEAFF.

The chain uses TRBV12-3 or TRBV12-4 and TRBJ1-5; D gene uncertain. Trimming took 6 bases from V and 0 from J, leaving 6 bases between them. The CDR3 spans 13 residues. The CDR3 region has the DNA TGTGCCAGCAGGCCGGATAGCAATCAGCCCCAGCATTTT. Its translation is CASRPDSNQPQHF.

J is TRBJ2-7 and V is TRBV7-8; TRBD1 agrees at 9 bases. Germline V lookup: CDR1 SGHVS, CDR2 FQNEAQ. CDR3 size: 15 residues. Trimming at V came to 2 bases and at J to 2 bases, leaving 4 bases not matched to a gene. CDR3 amino acids: CASSLWGTGTYEQYF. DNA of the CDR3: TGTGCCAGCAGCTTATGGGGGACAGGGACCTACGAGCAGTACTTC.

Only one count was recorded for this clonotype. This chain connects TRBV12-3 or TRBV12-4 to TRBJ1-1; D possibly corresponds to TRBD1 (6 bases). The CDR3 spans 15 residues. The V gene lost 6 bases and the J gene lost 4 bases, with 18 bases spanning the gap. The CDR3 DNA sequence: TGTGCCAGCAGCTACAATGCCCAAGGGGGCACTGAAGCTTTCTTT. It specifies CASSYNAQGGTEAFF.

The V gene is TRBV2, the J gene TRBJ2-3, with TRBD2 matching over 13 bases. V lost 5 bases and J lost 5; bases outside the gene matches: 10. The CDR3 runs 17 residues. The germline V gene encodes CDR1 SNHLY and CDR2 FYNNEI. CDR3 DNA: TGTGCCAGCAGTCTTTTCCCGGGACTAGCGGGGATAGATACGCAGTATTTT. Protein sequence: CASSLFPGLAGIDTQYF.

This chain joins TRBV7-9 and TRBJ1-2; D unresolved. The germline V gene encodes CDR1 SEHNR and CDR2 FQNEAQ (reference sequence). CDR3 length: 13 residues. Trimming shortened V by 2 bases and J by 8 bases, and 12 bases separated the two germline ends. The CDR3 region has the DNA TGTGCCAGCAGCTTATCCGCCGGGGAAGGCTACACCTTC. This codes for CASSLSAGEGYTF.

The chain links TRBV9 to TRBJ2-3, with 11 bases that match TRBD2. Trimming cost V 4 bases and J 8 bases; bases outside gene matches: 12. The CDR3 sequence is 16 residues long. From germline, CDR1 is SGDLS and CDR2 YYNGEE. The CDR3 loop reads CASSPGSGGARSTQYF. CDR3 nucleotides: TGTGCCAGCAGCCCAGGTAGCGGGGGGGCCAGGAGTACGCAGTATTTT.

In its sample, this clonotype was seen a few times. The V call is TRBV12-3 or TRBV12-4, the J call TRBJ1-1, with 9 bases aligning to TRBD1. The V gene end was trimmed by 8 bases and the J gene end by 4 bases; junction bases not matched to a gene: 5. The CDR3 runs to 13 residues. This CDR3 is CASGTGRLTEAFF. The CDR3 DNA reads TGTGCCAGCGGGACAGGGCGGCTCACTGAAGCTTTCTTT.

This clonotype came up a few times. The rearrangement joins TRBV27 to TRBJ1-2; the match to TRBD1 covers 8 bases. CDR1 is MNHEY and CDR2 is SMNVEV in the germline V gene (reference sequence). CDR3 length equals 14 residues. V lost 4 bases, J lost 4 bases, and 5 bases stayed unmatched. CDR3 sequence reads: CASSSGQGPYGYTF. In DNA, the CDR3 is TGTGCCAGCAGTTCAGGACAGGGCCCCTATGGCTACACCTTC.

V is TRBV28 and J is TRBJ2-1; the D gene is possibly TRBD2 (6 bases). This CDR3 has 15 amino acids. The V end lost 4 bases, the J end lost 6 bases, and 16 bases lay between the germline ends. Germline values: CDR1 MDHEN, CDR2 SYDVKM. The CDR3 protein is CASSSPVAVGNEQFF. In DNA, the CDR3 is TGTGCCAGCAGTTCCCCCGTAGCGGTAGGCAATGAGCAGTTCTTC.

This rearrangement joins TRBV2 to TRBJ1-1, with D unresolved. Trimming cost V 1 base and J 0 bases, with 9 bases left between them. The germline gives CDR1 SNHLY, CDR2 FYNNEI. The CDR3 is made up of 15 amino acids. The CDR3 protein is CASSEGRSMNTEAFF. CDR3 in DNA: TGTGCCAGCAGTGAAGGGAGGAGCATGAACACTGAAGCTTTCTTT. The variable domain in full, completed from reference TRBV2 and TRBJ1-1, reads EPEVTQTPSHQVTQMGQEVILRCVPISNHLYFYWYRQILGQKVEFLVSFYNNEISEKSEIFDDQFSVERPDGSNFTLKIRSTKLEDSAMYFCASSEGRSMNTEAFFGQGTRLTVV.

This clonotype occurred many times. The rearrangement uses TRBV23-1 and TRBJ1-2, with unresolved D. TRBV23-1 is placed among ORFs of uncertain function. Deletions cut 2 bases from V and 1 base from J, with 8 bases between. This CDR3 comprises 14 residues. CDR3 sequence (DNA): TGCGCCAGCAGTCAAGCGACTGATAACTATGGCTACACCTTC. Amino acids: CASSQATDNYGYTF.

The rearrangement uses TRBV10-3 and TRBJ1-1; D unclear. Germline lookup yields CDR1 ENHRY and CDR2 SYGVKD. The CDR3 covers 13 residues. The germline V and J ends were trimmed by 4 bases and 0 bases, with 6 bases remaining between them. CDR3 bases: TGTGCCATCAGTGGACACATGAACACTGAAGCTTTCTTT. It encodes CAISGHMNTEAFF.

The chain has TRBV5-6 and TRBJ2-3, with 7 bases fitting TRBD2. V shed 10 bases, J shed 3 bases, and the junction held 11 bases outside the gene matches. Germline V gene lookup returns CDR1 SGHDT and CDR2 YYEEEE. There are 14 residues in the CDR3. This CDR3 reads CAESQRGSTDTQYF. The CDR3 DNA follows: TGTGCCGAGTCCCAGCGGGGCTCAACAGATACGCAGTATTTT.

This clonotype has a count of ten or more. The chain carries TRBV12-5 and TRBJ1-5; 7 bases agree with TRBD1. CDR3 length equals 15 residues. CDR1 is LGHNT and CDR2 is FRNRAP in the germline V gene. The trim removed 3 bases at V and 2 bases at J, leaving 4 bases unmatched. CDR3 protein: CASGLGQEGNQPQHF. As DNA, the CDR3 is TGTGCTAGTGGTTTAGGACAGGAGGGCAATCAGCCCCAGCATTTT.